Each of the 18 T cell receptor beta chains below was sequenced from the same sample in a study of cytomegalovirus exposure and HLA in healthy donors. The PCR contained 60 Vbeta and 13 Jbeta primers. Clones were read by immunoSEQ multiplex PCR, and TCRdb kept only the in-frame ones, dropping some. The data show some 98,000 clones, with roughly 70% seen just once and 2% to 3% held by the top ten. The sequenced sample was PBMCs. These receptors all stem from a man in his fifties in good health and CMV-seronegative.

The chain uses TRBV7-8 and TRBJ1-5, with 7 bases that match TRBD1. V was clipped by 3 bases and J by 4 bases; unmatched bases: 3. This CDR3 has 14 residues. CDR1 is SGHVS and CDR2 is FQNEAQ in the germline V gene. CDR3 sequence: CASSFAGQNQPQHF. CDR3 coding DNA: TGTGCCAGCAGCTTTGCGGGACAGAATCAGCCCCAGCATTTT. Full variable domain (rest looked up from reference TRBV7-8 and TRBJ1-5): GAGVSQSPRYKVAKRGQDVALRCDPISGHVSLFWYQQALGQGPEFLTYFQNEAQLDKSGLPSDRFFAERPEGSVSTLKIQRTQQEDSAVYLCASSFAGQNQPQHFGDGTRLSIL.

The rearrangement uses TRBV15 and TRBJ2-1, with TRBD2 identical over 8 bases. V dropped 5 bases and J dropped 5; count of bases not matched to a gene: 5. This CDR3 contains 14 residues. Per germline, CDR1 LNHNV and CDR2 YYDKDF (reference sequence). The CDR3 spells CATSPYGGDNEQFF. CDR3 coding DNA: TGTGCCACCAGCCCCTACGGGGGGGACAATGAGCAGTTCTTC.

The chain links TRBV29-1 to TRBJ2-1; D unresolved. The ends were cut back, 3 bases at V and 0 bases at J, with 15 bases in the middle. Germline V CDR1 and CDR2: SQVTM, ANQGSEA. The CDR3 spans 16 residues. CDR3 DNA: TGCAGCGTTGACTCTTCTGCACTGAGCTCCTACAATGAGCAGTTCTTC. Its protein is CSVDSSALSSYNEQFF.

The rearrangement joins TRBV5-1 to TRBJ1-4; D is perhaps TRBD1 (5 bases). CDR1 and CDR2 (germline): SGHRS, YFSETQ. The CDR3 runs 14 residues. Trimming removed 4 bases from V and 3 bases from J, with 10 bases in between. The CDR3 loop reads CASSPDRSNEKLFF. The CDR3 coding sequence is TGCGCCAGCAGCCCCGACAGATCTAATGAAAAACTGTTTTTT.

CDR3 coding DNA: TGTGCCAGCAGCCACCAACAGGGGTTGGGCTACACCTTC. Protein: CASSHQQGLGYTF. J is TRBJ1-2 and V is TRBV14, with 7 nucleotides matching TRBD1. Germline values: CDR1 SGHDN, CDR2 FVKESK. Trimming at V came to 3 bases and at J to 8 bases, leaving 6 bases not matched to a gene. The length of the CDR3 is 13 residues.

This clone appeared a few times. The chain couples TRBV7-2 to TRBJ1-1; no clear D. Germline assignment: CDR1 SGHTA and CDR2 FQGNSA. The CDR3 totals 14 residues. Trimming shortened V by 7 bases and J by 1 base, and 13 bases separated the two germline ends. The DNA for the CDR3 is TGTGCCAGCATCCCCGGGAACCAGAACACTGAAGCTTTCTTT. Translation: CASIPGNQNTEAFF.

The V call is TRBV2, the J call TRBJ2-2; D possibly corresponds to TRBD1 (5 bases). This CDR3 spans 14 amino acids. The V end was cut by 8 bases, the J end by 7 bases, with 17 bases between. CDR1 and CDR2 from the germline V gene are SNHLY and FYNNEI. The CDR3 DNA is TGTGCCAGCGGCCCGGACACCTCGAACGGGGAGCTGTTTTTT. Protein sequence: CASGPDTSNGELFF.

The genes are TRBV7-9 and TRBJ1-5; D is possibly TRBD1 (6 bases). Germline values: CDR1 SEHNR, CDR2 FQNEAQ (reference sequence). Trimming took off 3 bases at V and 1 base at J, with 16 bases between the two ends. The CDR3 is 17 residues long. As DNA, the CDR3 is TGTGCCAGCAGCTTGGGGGCAGGGATGATAAGCAATCAGCCCCAGCATTTT. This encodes CASSLGAGMISNQPQHF.

The CDR3, as DNA: TGTGCCAGCACCCTACTAGCGGGAGCCTACGAGCAGTACTTC. This encodes CASTLLAGAYEQYF. The V call is TRBV6-5, the J call TRBJ2-5; 11 positions agree with TRBD2. The J call is uncertain, as TRBJ2-7 better fits the DNA end. The germline CDR1 and CDR2 sequences are MNHEY and SVGAGI. The CDR3 has 14 amino acids.

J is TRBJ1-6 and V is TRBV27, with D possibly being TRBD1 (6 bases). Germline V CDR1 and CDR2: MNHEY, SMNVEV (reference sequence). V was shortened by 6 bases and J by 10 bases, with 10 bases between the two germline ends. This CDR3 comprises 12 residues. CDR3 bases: TGTGCCAGCAGCCAACAGGGCTCACCCCTCCACTTT. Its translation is CASSQQGSPLHF.

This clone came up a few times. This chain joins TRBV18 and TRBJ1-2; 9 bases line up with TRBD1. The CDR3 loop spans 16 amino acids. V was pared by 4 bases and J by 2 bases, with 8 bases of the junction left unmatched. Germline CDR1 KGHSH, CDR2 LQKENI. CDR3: CASSRGQGTANYGYTF. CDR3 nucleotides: TGTGCCAGCTCACGGGGACAGGGCACAGCAAACTATGGCTACACCTTC.

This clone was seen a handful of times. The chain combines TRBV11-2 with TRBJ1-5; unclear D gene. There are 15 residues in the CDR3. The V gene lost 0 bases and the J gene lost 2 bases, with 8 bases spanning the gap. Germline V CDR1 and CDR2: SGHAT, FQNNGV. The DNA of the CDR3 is TGTGCCAGCAGCTTAGACCCGGTTGGCAATCAGCCCCAGCATTTT. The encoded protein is CASSLDPVGNQPQHF.

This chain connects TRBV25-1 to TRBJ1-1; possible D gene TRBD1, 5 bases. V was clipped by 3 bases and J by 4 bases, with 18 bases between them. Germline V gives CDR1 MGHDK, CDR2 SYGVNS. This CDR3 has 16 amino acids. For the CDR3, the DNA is TGTGCCAGCAGTGATATTAACGGGGGTAGGGCCACTGAAGCTTTCTTT. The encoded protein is CASSDINGGRATEAFF.

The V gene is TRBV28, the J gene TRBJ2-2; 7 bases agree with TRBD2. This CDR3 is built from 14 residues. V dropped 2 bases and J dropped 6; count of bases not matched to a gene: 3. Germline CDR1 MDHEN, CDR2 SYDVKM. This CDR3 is CASSLGTTPGELFF. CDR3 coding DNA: TGTGCCAGCAGTTTAGGGACTACCCCCGGGGAGCTGTTTTTT. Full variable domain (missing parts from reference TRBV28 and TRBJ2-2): DVKVTQSSRYLVKRTGEKVFLECVQDMDHENMFWYRQDPGLGLRLIYFSYDVKMKEKGDIPEGYSVSREKKERFSLILESASTNQTSMYLCASSLGTTPGELFFGEGSRLTVL.

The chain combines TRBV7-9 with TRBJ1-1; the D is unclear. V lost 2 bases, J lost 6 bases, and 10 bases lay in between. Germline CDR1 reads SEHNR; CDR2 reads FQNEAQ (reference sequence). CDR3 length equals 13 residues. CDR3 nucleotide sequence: TGTGCCAGCAGCTTATCCTTGCGTGCTGAAGCTTTCTTT. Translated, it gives CASSLSLRAEAFF.

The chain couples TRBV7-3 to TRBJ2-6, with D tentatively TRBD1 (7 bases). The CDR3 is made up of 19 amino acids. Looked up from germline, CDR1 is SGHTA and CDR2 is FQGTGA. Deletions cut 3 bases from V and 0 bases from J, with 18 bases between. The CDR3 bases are TGTGCCAGCAGCTTGGCGGCAGGGGGGATGCACTCTGGGGCCAACGTCCTGACTTTC. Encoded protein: CASSLAAGGMHSGANVLTF.

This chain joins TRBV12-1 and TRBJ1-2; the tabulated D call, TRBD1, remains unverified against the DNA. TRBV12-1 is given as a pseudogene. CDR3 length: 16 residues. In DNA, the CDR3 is TGTGCCAGCAGCTGGAGACCGGGACAAGAAAACTATGGCTACACCTTC. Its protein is CASSWRPGQENYGYTF.

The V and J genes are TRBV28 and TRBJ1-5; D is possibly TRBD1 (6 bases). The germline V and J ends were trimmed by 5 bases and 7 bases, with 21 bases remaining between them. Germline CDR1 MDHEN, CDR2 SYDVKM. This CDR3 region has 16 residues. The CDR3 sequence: CASSLTGTLEDQPQHF. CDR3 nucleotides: TGTGCCAGCAGTCTGACCGGGACACTAGAGGACCAGCCCCAGCATTTT.